This entry lists 27 T cell receptor beta chains sequenced from one sample in a study of neurological immune-mediated disorders. Specified time point: longitudinal time-point 1 (baseline). MiXCR, run by TCRdb on the 5' RACE reads, gives a single entry per CDR3 protein. The table shows more than 70,000 distinct CDR3 sequences, with around 9.6% occurring only once. Sequences were obtained from PBMCs. The receptors come from a man aged 30-40 years in good health.

The sample holds many counts of this clonotype. The chain employs TRBV6-2 or TRBV6-3 and TRBJ2-6; D gene uncertain. The CDR3 length is 16 residues. Germline assignment: CDR1 MNHEY and CDR2 SVGEGT. With 1 base removed from V and 0 bases from J, the gap between germline ends came to 7 bases. This CDR3 reads CASSYFDGSGANVLTF. The CDR3 DNA reads as TGTGCCAGCAGTTACTTCGACGGCTCTGGGGCCAACGTCCTGACTTTC.

This clonotype showed up many times. This chain connects TRBV5-1 to TRBJ2-7, with 9 bases fitting TRBD2. Germline trimming cut 7 bases from V and 5 bases from J; bases unmatched to any gene: 10. The CDR3 is 14 residues long. CDR1 and CDR2 from the germline V gene are SGHRS and YFSETQ. This CDR3 is CASRRLAGPDEQYF. The CDR3 DNA reads as TGCGCCAGCCGCAGGCTAGCGGGACCTGACGAGCAGTACTTC. Together with reference TRBV5-1 and TRBJ2-7, the CDR3 gives the full variable domain: KAGVTQTPRYLIKTRGQQVTLSCSPISGHRSVSWYQQTPGQGLQFLFEYFSETQRNKGNFPGRFSGRQFSNSRSEMNVSTLELGDSALYLCASRRLAGPDEQYFGPGTRLTVT.

In this sample, this clonotype turned up many times. The rearrangement links TRBV20-1 to TRBJ2-7, with D perhaps being TRBD1 or TRBD2 (5 bases each). The length of the CDR3 is 15 residues. The germline CDR1 and CDR2 sequences are DFQATT and SNEGSKA (reference sequence). V shed 5 bases and J shed 2 bases, with 19 bases lying between them. CDR3 sequence reads: CSAPDREKGPYEQYF. CDR3 bases: TGCAGTGCTCCTGACCGGGAAAAGGGGCCCTACGAGCAGTACTTC.

This clonotype was seen at least ten times. The chain employs TRBV18 and TRBJ1-6; D is possibly TRBD1 (6 bases). The CDR3 loop spans 15 amino acids. Germline CDR1 is KGHSH and CDR2 is LQKENI. Trimming cost V 3 bases and J 6 bases, with 12 bases left between them. The CDR3 loop is CASSPSTGLNSPLHF. DNA for the CDR3: TGTGCCAGCTCACCTTCTACAGGGCTTAATTCACCCCTCCACTTT. The whole variable domain, remainder taken from reference TRBV18 and TRBJ1-6, is NAGVMQNPRHLVRRRGQEARLRCSPMKGHSHVYWYRQLPEEGLKFMVYLQKENIIDESGMPKERFSAEFPKEGPSILRIQQVVRGDSAAYFCASSPSTGLNSPLHFGNGTRLTVT.

The rearrangement uses TRBV6-6 and TRBJ1-5, with TRBD1 matching over 8 bases. V trimming: 4 bases; J trimming: 1 base; junction bases outside the gene matches: 0. The germline CDR1 and CDR2 sequences are MNHNY and SVGAGI (reference sequence). The CDR3 has 14 amino acids. DNA for the CDR3: TGTGCCAGCAGTTGGACAGGGAGCAATCAGCCCCAGCATTTT. Its protein is CASSWTGSNQPQHF.

This clonotype has at least ten counts. The chain links TRBV6-1 to TRBJ1-1; 10 nucleotides agree with TRBD1. With V trimmed by 5 bases and J by 1 base, 13 bases remained unmatched. This CDR3 is built from 18 residues. The germline V gene encodes CDR1 MNHNS and CDR2 SASEGT. CDR3 region: CASSLDWVRTGGNTEAFF. In nucleotides, the CDR3 is TGTGCCAGCAGTCTGGATTGGGTTAGGACAGGGGGGAACACTGAAGCTTTCTTT.

This clonotype was counted at least ten times. The chain uses TRBV7-2 and TRBJ2-7; 11 bases fit TRBD2. The germline V gene encodes CDR1 SGHTA and CDR2 FQGNSA. The V and J ends lost 5 bases and 10 bases, in that order; junction bases with no gene match: 16. This CDR3 has 16 residues. The CDR3 is CASSPGTSGGLKKQYF. Here the CDR3 DNA reads TGTGCCAGCAGCCCAGGAACTAGCGGGGGCCTCAAGAAACAGTACTTC. Drawing the rest from reference TRBV7-2 and TRBJ2-7, the complete variable domain is GAGVSQSPSNKVTEKGKDVELRCDPISGHTALYWYRQSLGQGLEFLIYFQGNSAPDKSGLPSDRFSAERTGGSVSTLTIQRTQQEDSAVYLCASSPGTSGGLKKQYFGPGTRLTVT.

Comments on this clonotype: The germline gene is not matched at one end of the junction; a read error may be the cause. The chain recombines TRBV24-1 with TRBJ2-1, with unresolved D. The CDR3 covers 14 residues. Germline-derived CDR1 and CDR2 are KGHDR and SFDVKD. This CDR3 is CATSSQILGNEHFF. The CDR3 DNA reads TGTGCCACCAGTTCTCAAATCTTGGGGAATGAGCATTTCTTC.

This clonotype occurred a few times. The chain combines TRBV7-8 with TRBJ2-1, with 12 bases aligning to TRBD2. The germline V gene has CDR1 SGHVS and CDR2 FQNEAQ. The CDR3 contains 14 residues. V lost 1 base to trimming and J lost 12 bases; unmatched junction nucleotides: 4. The CDR3 reads CASSLGLAGASQFF. In nucleotides, the CDR3 is TGTGCCAGCAGCTTAGGACTAGCGGGAGCTTCGCAGTTCTTC.

This clonotype was recorded at least ten times. This chain connects TRBV5-1 to TRBJ2-7; 11 nucleotides line up with TRBD2. Germline values: CDR1 SGHRS, CDR2 YFSETQ. Losses at the gene ends were 4 bases for V and 5 bases for J; bases not matched to a gene: 5. The CDR3 runs 14 residues. The CDR3 is CASSLTSGIDEQYF. CDR3 nucleotides: TGCGCCAGCAGCCTGACTAGCGGGATCGACGAGCAGTACTTC.

This clonotype was picked up many times. The chain couples TRBV5-1 to TRBJ2-7, with TRBD2 identical over 10 bases. The CDR3 runs 14 residues. In germline, CDR1 is SGHRS, CDR2 YFSETQ. V lost 7 bases to trimming and J lost 0 bases; unmatched junction nucleotides: 4. CDR3 loop: CASSSGGNSYEQYF. The DNA of the CDR3 is TGCGCCAGCTCTAGCGGGGGAAACTCCTACGAGCAGTACTTC.

This clonotype was observed at least ten times. The chain carries TRBV29-1 and TRBJ2-1, with TRBD1 matching 8 bases. Losses at the gene ends were 4 bases for V and 1 base for J; bases not matched to a gene: 0. The CDR3 is made up of 13 amino acids. The germline CDR1 and CDR2 sequences are SQVTM and ANQGSEA. CDR3 region: CSVGQGSYNEQFF. CDR3 bases: TGCAGCGTTGGACAGGGGTCCTACAATGAGCAGTTCTTC.

This clonotype was observed at least ten times. The chain carries TRBV7-7 and TRBJ2-3; 7 bases fit TRBD1. The V and J ends lost 4 bases and 2 bases, in that order; junction bases with no gene match: 6. Germline V gene data show CDR1 as SSHAT and CDR2 as FNYEAQ (reference sequence). CDR3 length equals 15 residues. DNA of the CDR3: TGTGCCAGCAGCTCCGGGACAGAGATCACAGATACGCAGTATTTT. It translates to CASSSGTEITDTQYF. The entire variable domain, with the rest obtained from reference TRBV7-7 and TRBJ2-3, is as follows: GAGVSQSPRYKVTKRGQDVTLRCDPISSHATLYWYQQALGQGPEFLTYFNYEAQPDKSGLPSDRFSAERPEGSISTLTIQRTEQRDSAMYRCASSSGTEITDTQYFGPGTRLTVL.

This clonotype was detected ten times or more. J is TRBJ1-6 and V is TRBV7-9, with 8 bases matching TRBD1. The CDR3 consists of 17 residues. CDR1 is SEHNR, CDR2 FQNEAQ, per germline (reference sequence). Trimming took 5 bases from V and 5 from J; bases not matched to a gene: 11. The chain's CDR3 is CASSQPDRGIDNSPLHF. CDR3 coding DNA: TGTGCCAGCAGCCAGCCCGACAGGGGCATTGATAATTCACCCCTCCACTTT.

This clonotype was recorded at least ten times. The rearrangement joins TRBV5-1 to TRBJ1-1; D call uncertain. From germline, CDR1 is SGHRS and CDR2 YFSETQ. Trimming left V 0 bases short and J 1 base short, with 10 bases between. This CDR3 is built from 15 residues. CDR3 sequence: CASSLVGPTNTEAFF. The CDR3 nucleotides read TGCGCCAGCAGCTTGGTAGGTCCGACGAACACTGAAGCTTTCTTT.

This clonotype has a count of ten or more. The chain is built from TRBV6-1 and TRBJ2-6, with D perhaps being TRBD1 or TRBD2 (5 bases each). This CDR3 comprises 16 residues. The V and J ends lost 3 bases and 3 bases respectively, with 12 bases between them. CDR1 MNHNS and CDR2 SASEGT come from the germline V gene. The CDR3 nucleotides are TGTGCCAGCAGTGACCCCAGGGAGTATGGGGCCAACGTCCTGACTTTC. This codes for CASSDPREYGANVLTF.

The sample holds many counts of this clonotype. The V gene is TRBV12-3 or TRBV12-4, the J gene TRBJ2-7; weak D call: TRBD1 (6 bases). The V end lost 11 bases, the J end lost 3 bases, and 17 bases lay between the germline ends. This CDR3 region has 13 residues. CDR3 loop: CASARQENYEQYF. CDR3 coding DNA: TGTGCCTCCGCGAGACAGGAGAACTACGAGCAGTACTTC.

This clonotype was detected ten times or more. V is TRBV5-1 and J is TRBJ2-7; the match to TRBD2 covers 7 bases. The CDR3 extends over 15 amino acids. Germline V gene lookup returns CDR1 SGHRS and CDR2 YFSETQ. The V and J ends lost 2 bases and 0 bases, in that order; junction bases with no gene match: 5. The CDR3 protein is CASSLFAGASYEQYF. DNA for the CDR3: TGCGCCAGCAGCTTATTCGCGGGAGCCTCCTACGAGCAGTACTTC. Based on the CDR3 plus reference TRBV5-1 and TRBJ2-7, the full variable domain is KAGVTQTPRYLIKTRGQQVTLSCSPISGHRSVSWYQQTPGQGLQFLFEYFSETQRNKGNFPGRFSGRQFSNSRSEMNVSTLELGDSALYLCASSLFAGASYEQYFGPGTRLTVT.

This clonotype was picked up many times. The J gene is TRBJ2-7, the V gene TRBV28; 7 nucleotides align to TRBD2. V shed 8 bases and J 3 bases; nucleotides not matched to a gene: 10. Germline V lookup: CDR1 MDHEN, CDR2 SYDVKM. CDR3 length: 14 amino acids. CDR3 protein: CASAAGRIHYEQYF. CDR3 nucleotides: TGTGCCAGCGCAGCGGGACGGATTCACTACGAGCAGTACTTC. The whole variable domain, filled in from reference TRBV28 and TRBJ2-7, reads DVKVTQSSRYLVKRTGEKVFLECVQDMDHENMFWYRQDPGLGLRLIYFSYDVKMKEKGDIPEGYSVSREKKERFSLILESASTNQTSMYLCASAAGRIHYEQYFGPGTRLTVT.

Ten or more counts support this clonotype. The rearrangement uses TRBV11-2 and TRBJ2-7; 9 bases are a match to TRBD1. Trimming removed 5 bases from V and 2 bases from J; junction bases left unmatched: 13. The CDR3 has 17 residues. The germline V gene encodes CDR1 SGHAT and CDR2 FQNNGV. CDR3 amino acids: CASSGQGGQGRTYEQYF. DNA of the CDR3: TGTGCCAGCAGCGGGCAAGGGGGACAGGGTCGGACCTACGAGCAGTACTTC.

This clonotype occurred many times. V and J are TRBV13 and TRBJ1-6, with TRBD1 as a possible D gene (6 bases). This CDR3 comprises 15 residues. Germline V lookup: CDR1 PRHDT, CDR2 FYEKMQ (reference sequence). V dropped 2 bases and J dropped 9 bases, with 14 bases sitting between them. The CDR3 region has the DNA TGTGCCAGCAGCTTAAGTTCGGGGGGCGGTTCACCCCTCCACTTT. This codes for CASSLSSGGGSPLHF.

This clonotype occurred many times. The chain carries TRBV7-2 and TRBJ2-7; D unclear. Germline CDR1 is SGHTA and CDR2 is FQGNSA. The CDR3 is 15 amino acids. V dropped 0 bases and J dropped 7 bases, with 16 bases sitting between them. CDR3 coding DNA: TGTGCCAGCAGCTTAGCCGCGGACCCCGCGTGGGAGCAGTACTTC. Its protein product is CASSLAADPAWEQYF.

The table lists this clonotype with many counts. This chain links TRBV5-6 with TRBJ2-1, with 14 bases identical to TRBD2. This CDR3 has 16 residues. Germline V gives CDR1 SGHDT, CDR2 YYEEEE. V lost 2 bases, J lost 10 bases, and 8 bases stayed unmatched. Here the CDR3 reads CASSLPGLAGVSEQFF. CDR3 bases: TGTGCCAGCAGCTTACCGGGACTAGCGGGAGTAAGCGAGCAGTTCTTC.

This clonotype was counted ten times or more. The chain couples TRBV29-1 to TRBJ2-2; possibly TRBD1 for D (6 bases). The CDR3 extends over 15 amino acids. CDR1 is SQVTM and CDR2 is ANQGSEA in the germline V gene. Trimming took off 6 bases at V and 4 bases at J, with 18 bases between the two ends. Written as DNA, the CDR3 is TGCAGCGTGGCGGTTCTACAGGGTGGCACCGGGGAGCTGTTTTTT. Translating gives CSVAVLQGGTGELFF.

This clonotype has a count of ten or more. The J gene is TRBJ2-7, the V gene TRBV20-1; 11 positions agree with TRBD1. CDR1 and CDR2 from the germline V gene are DFQATT and SNEGSKA (reference sequence). CDR3 length equals 13 residues. V was clipped by 6 bases and J by 5 bases; unmatched bases: 6. The chain's CDR3 is CSASTGQGDEQYF. CDR3 nucleotide sequence: TGCAGTGCCAGCACGGGACAGGGGGACGAGCAGTACTTC.

This clonotype appeared many times. J is TRBJ2-4 and V is TRBV27; 8 bases align to TRBD2. Germline V gene sequence: CDR1 MNHEY, CDR2 SMNVEV (reference sequence). Losses at the gene ends were 4 bases for V and 2 bases for J; bases not matched to a gene: 7. This CDR3 contains 16 residues. The CDR3: CASSSLTSETKNIQYF. The CDR3 coding sequence is TGTGCCAGCAGTTCCTTGACTAGCGAAACCAAAAACATTCAGTACTTC.

This clonotype was recorded at least ten times. The gene calls are TRBV12-3 or TRBV12-4 and TRBJ2-1; the D is unclear. Trimming removed 1 base at V and 4 bases at J, with 8 bases between. The CDR3 runs 14 residues. CDR3: CASSLDALYNEQFF. In nucleotides, the CDR3 is TGTGCCAGCAGTTTAGACGCCCTATACAATGAGCAGTTCTTC.